Listed here are 13 T cell receptor beta chains from one sample, sequenced in a study of T cell responses to AZD1222 COVID-19 vaccine. Generated by immunoSEQ multiplex PCR, the TCRdb table keeps only in-frame clones and is missing some. The table records roughly 60,000 clones, around 84% of them present only once. The sample here was peripheral blood, taken on day 0 of AZD1222 vaccination. The source is an adult in good health.

The J gene is TRBJ2-7, the V gene TRBV6-2 or TRBV6-3; no definite D call. CDR3 length: 15 amino acids. Germline assignment: CDR1 MNHEY and CDR2 SVGEGT. Trimming took 4 bases from V and 0 from J, leaving 13 bases between them. DNA for the CDR3: TGTGCCAGCAGTTTGTCAAGACTCTCCTCCTACGAGCAGTACTTC. Encoded protein: CASSLSRLSSYEQYF.

This clone was recorded only once. The V gene is TRBV6-4, the J gene TRBJ2-7, with D uncertain. The CDR3 contains 13 residues. V lost 5 bases and J 6 bases, leaving 14 bases between the germline ends. The germline gives CDR1 MRHNA, CDR2 SNTAGT. CDR3 sequence: CASSYGRGLEQYF. The DNA of the CDR3 is TGTGCCAGCAGTTACGGACGAGGTCTCGAGCAGTACTTC.

DNA for the CDR3: TGTGCCACCAGTGATCCCCCTGCTAACTATGGCTACACCTTC. Protein: CATSDPPANYGYTF. The chain combines TRBV24-1 with TRBJ1-2, with unresolved D. V lost 3 bases and J 0 bases, leaving 7 bases between the germline ends. Germline V gives CDR1 KGHDR, CDR2 SFDVKD. CDR3 size: 14 residues.

The V and J genes are TRBV15 and TRBJ2-2, with 8 bases fitting TRBD2. The germline gives CDR1 LNHNV, CDR2 YYDKDF (reference sequence). V dropped 3 bases and J dropped 1; count of bases not matched to a gene: 4. The CDR3 extends over 16 amino acids. Here the CDR3 reads CATSRGSGGNTGELFF. The CDR3 coding sequence is TGTGCCACCAGCAGGGGGAGCGGGGGGAACACCGGGGAGCTGTTTTTT. The variable domain in full, completed from reference TRBV15 and TRBJ2-2, reads DAMVIQNPRYQVTQFGKPVTLSCSQTLNHNVMYWYQQKSSQAPKLLFHYYDKDFNNEADTPDNFQSRRPNTSFCFLDIRSPGLGDTAMYLCATSRGSGGNTGELFFGEGSRLTVL.

This clone was seen just once. V gene TRBV7-2 combines with J gene TRBJ1-1, with D uncertain. Trimming pared 5 bases from V and 10 bases from J, leaving 17 bases between. In germline, CDR1 is SGHTA, CDR2 FQGNSA. The CDR3 is made up of 13 amino acids. DNA of the CDR3: TGTGCCAGCAGCCCCGATAAGACCCTAGGAGCTTTCTTT. This encodes CASSPDKTLGAFF.

The chain carries TRBV18 and TRBJ2-7; TRBD2 is a possible D gene (5 bases). CDR1 and CDR2 from the germline V gene are KGHSH and LQKENI. CDR3 size: 13 residues. V was clipped by 5 bases and J by 3 bases, with 11 bases between them. CDR3 region: CASSTGEGYEQYF. DNA for the CDR3: TGTGCCAGCTCAACCGGGGAAGGCTACGAGCAGTACTTC.

The chain employs TRBV6-6 and TRBJ1-1, with D possibly being TRBD1 (6 bases). Germline loops: CDR1 MNHNY, CDR2 SVGAGI (reference sequence). The CDR3 sequence is 11 residues long. V gave up 8 bases and J gave up 8 bases, with 12 bases separating them. CDR3 loop: CASSRTVEAFF. CDR3 coding DNA: TGTGCCAGCTCTAGGACAGTAGAAGCTTTCTTT.

On this clone itself: Other DNA sequences in this specimen translate into the identical CDR3. The J gene is TRBJ2-2, the V gene TRBV9; no reliable D call. The CDR3 is 14 amino acids. Trimming took 0 bases from V and 2 from J, leaving 5 bases between them. Germline assignment: CDR1 SGDLS and CDR2 YYNGEE. The CDR3 DNA sequence: TGTGCCAGCAGCGTAGGCGGAAACACCGGGGAGCTGTTTTTT. Protein product: CASSVGGNTGELFF.

V usage is TRBV6-5 and J usage is TRBJ2-7; 7 bases map to TRBD1. The germline V gene encodes CDR1 MNHEY and CDR2 SVGAGI. The CDR3 has 15 amino acids. V dropped 6 bases and J dropped 3; count of bases not matched to a gene: 11. CDR3 sequence: CASSPGQSSRYEQYV. CDR3 nucleotides: TGTGCCAGCAGCCCGGGACAGTCAAGCCGCTACGAGCAGTACGTC.

The V and J genes are TRBV7-9 and TRBJ2-1; TRBD2 aligns across 7 bases. The germline gives CDR1 SEHNR, CDR2 FQNEAQ (reference sequence). Trimming at V came to 0 bases and at J to 9 bases, leaving 8 bases not matched to a gene. The CDR3 runs to 15 residues. CDR3 protein: CASSLAGGPLVEQFF. The CDR3 DNA reads TGTGCCAGCAGCTTAGCGGGAGGGCCGCTAGTTGAGCAGTTCTTC.

The V and J genes are TRBV4-1 and TRBJ1-5, with 9 nucleotides matching TRBD1. Germline-derived CDR1 and CDR2 are MGHRA and YSYEKL. The CDR3 is made up of 21 amino acids. Trimming cost V 4 bases and J 3 bases; bases outside gene matches: 22. Here the CDR3 DNA reads TGCGCCAGCAGCCGTGGGGCTGGGGGACAGGGTTTGTTTCTGGTCAATCAGCCCCAGCATTTT. This gives the protein CASSRGAGGQGLFLVNQPQHF.

In its sample, this clone was seen a few times. The chain carries TRBV5-8 and TRBJ1-5; the D is unclear. Deletions cut 0 bases from V and 7 bases from J, with 11 bases between. Germline V gene sequence: CDR1 SGHTS, CDR2 YDEGEE. CDR3 length: 14 residues. The DNA for the CDR3 is TGTGCCAGCAGCTTGGGGACCCCGGCCCAGCCCCAGCATTTT. This gives the protein CASSLGTPAQPQHF.

This clone was seen a single time. The rearrangement links TRBV19 to TRBJ1-2; 10 bases match TRBD1. This CDR3 is built from 14 residues. V lost 6 bases and J lost 7; bases outside the gene matches: 8. CDR1 LNHDA and CDR2 SQIVND come from the germline V gene (reference sequence). The CDR3 DNA is TGTGCCAGTAGCTGGACAGGGGGTCGATCTGGCTACACCTTC. Translation gives CASSWTGGRSGYTF.